This TCR beta chain is drawn from a study of regulatory T cells in long-lasting Graves disease. Building the TCR beta libraries relied on iRepertoire HTBI primers, and CDR3 regions underwent Arm-PCR. TCRdb fed the multiplex PCR reads into MiXCR, producing one record per CDR3 protein. The sample includes around 460,000 distinct CDR3 sequences, 12% to 15% of them seen just once. Unmatched junction bases numbered 10, after V lost 4 bases and J lost 9 bases. Germline V CDR1 and CDR2: DFQATT, SNEGSKA (reference sequence). This CDR3 is built from 14 residues. The time point here: newly diagnosed GD, antithyroid drugs for less than 3 months. PBMCs provided the RNA from which the TCR library was made. Investigators report Graves' disease was diagnosed under American Thyroid Association guidelines. About 8.8 milliliters of peripheral blood went into EDTA tubes. These data also formed part of another study, on T cells in Graves' hyperthyroidism and ophthalmopathy. This second study notes: Blood shared most expanded thyroid clonotypes above 0.001.

The V gene is TRBV20-1, the J gene TRBJ2-1; 9 bases fit TRBD2. The clonotype was recovered from a woman between 50 and 59 years old with Graves disease. This sample comprised peripheral blood mononuclear cells (PBMCs), obtained at new diagnosis, from a patient treated with antithyroid drugs. CDR3 residues: CSAMAGGPMVEQFF. The CDR3 DNA reads TGCAGTGCTATGGCGGGAGGGCCAATGGTTGAGCAGTTCTTC.